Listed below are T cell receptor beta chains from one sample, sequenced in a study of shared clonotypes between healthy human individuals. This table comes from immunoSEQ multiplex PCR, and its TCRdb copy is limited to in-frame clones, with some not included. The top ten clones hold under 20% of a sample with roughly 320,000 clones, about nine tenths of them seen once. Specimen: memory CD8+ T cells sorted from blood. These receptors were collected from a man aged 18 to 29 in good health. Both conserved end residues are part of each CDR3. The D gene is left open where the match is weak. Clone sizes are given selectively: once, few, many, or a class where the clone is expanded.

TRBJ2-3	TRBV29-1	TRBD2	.	CSVEKLAGGTDTQYF	TGCAGCGTTGAAAAACTAGCGGGAGGCACAGATACGCAGTATTTT
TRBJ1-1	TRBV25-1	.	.	CASSDRVGEAFF	TGTGCCAGCAGTGACAGGGTGGGTGAAGCTTTCTTT
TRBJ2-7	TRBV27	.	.	CASRTDSITYEQYF	TGTGCCAGCAGAACAGACAGTATTACCTACGAGCAGTACTTC
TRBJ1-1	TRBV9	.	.	CASSVVSGEYMNTEAFF	TGTGCCAGCAGCGTAGTATCGGGGGAATACATGAACACTGAAGCTTTCTTT
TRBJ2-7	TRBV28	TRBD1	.	CASSSYWTGTGQYF	TGTGCCAGCAGTTCCTATTGGACAGGTACGGGGCAGTACTTC
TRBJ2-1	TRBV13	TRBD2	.	CASSPPGLAGNNEQFF	TGTGCCAGCAGCCCCCCCGGACTAGCGGGGAACAATGAGCAGTTCTTC
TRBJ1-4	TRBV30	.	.	CAWSVAGFYEKLFF	TGTGCCTGGAGTGTAGCAGGGTTTTATGAAAAACTGTTTTTT
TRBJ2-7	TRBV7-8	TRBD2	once	CASSLALAGGPAYEQYF	TGTGCCAGCAGCTTAGCACTAGCGGGGGGGCCAGCCTACGAGCAGTACTTC
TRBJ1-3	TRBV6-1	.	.	CASSEWGGGNTIYF	TGTGCCAGCAGTGAGTGGGGGGGAGGAAACACCATATATTTT
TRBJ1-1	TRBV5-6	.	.	CASSFPFGVGEAFF	TGTGCCAGCAGCTTTCCCTTTGGGGTGGGTGAAGCTTTCTTT
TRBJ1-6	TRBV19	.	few	CASSILNSPLHF	TGTGCCAGTAGTATACTAAATTCACCCCTCCACTTT
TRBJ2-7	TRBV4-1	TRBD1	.	CASSHTGQGAYTYEQYF	TGCGCCAGCAGCCACACTGGACAGGGGGCTTACACCTACGAGCAGTACTTC
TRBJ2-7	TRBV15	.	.	CATSGTEGGAHEQYF	TGTGCCACCAGCGGAACCGAAGGGGGGGCGCACGAGCAGTACTTC
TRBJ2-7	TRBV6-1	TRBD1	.	CASVIGQGGLEQYF	TGTGCCAGCGTCATAGGACAGGGGGGCCTCGAGCAGTACTTC
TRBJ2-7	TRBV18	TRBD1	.	CASSPIDPTGTYEQYF	TGTGCCAGCTCACCTATCGATCCGACAGGGACCTACGAGCAGTACTTC
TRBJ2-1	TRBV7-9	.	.	CASSLARNEQFF	TGTGCCAGCAGCTTAGCTAGGAATGAGCAGTTCTTC
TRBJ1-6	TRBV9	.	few	CASSLGAGPYNSPLHF	TGTGCCAGCAGCCTCGGGGCGGGGCCCTATAATTCACCCCTCCACTTT
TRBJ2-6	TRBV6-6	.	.	CASKAPGANVLTF	TGTGCCAGCAAAGCTCCTGGGGCCAACGTCCTGACTTTC
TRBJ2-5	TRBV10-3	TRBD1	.	CAISEVGQGPEETQYF	TGTGCCATCAGTGAGGTAGGACAGGGGCCAGAAGAGACCCAGTACTTC
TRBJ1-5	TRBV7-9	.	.	CASSSPWGNQPQHF	TGTGCCAGCAGTTCACCATGGGGTAATCAGCCCCAGCATTTT
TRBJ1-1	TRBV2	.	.	CASGDQDMNTEAFF	TGTGCCAGTGGGGATCAGGATATGAACACTGAAGCTTTCTTT
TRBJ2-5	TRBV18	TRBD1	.	CASSPAHRDSLIETQYF	TGTGCCAGCTCACCGGCCCACCGGGACAGCCTTATAGAGACCCAGTACTTC
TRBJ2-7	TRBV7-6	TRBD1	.	CASSLGAQGAYEQYF	TGTGCCAGCAGCTTAGGAGCGCAGGGGGCCTACGAGCAGTACTTC
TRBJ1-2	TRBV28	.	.	CASSLGQSYGYTF	TGTGCCAGCAGTCTAGGACAGTCCTATGGCTACACCTTC
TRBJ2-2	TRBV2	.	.	CASSMTAFYLSTGELFF	TGTGCCAGCAGTATGACAGCGTTCTACCTCTCCACCGGGGAGCTGTTTTTT
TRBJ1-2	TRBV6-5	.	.	CASSSAEGSSYGYTF	TGTGCCAGCAGCTCAGCCGAGGGGAGCAGCTATGGCTACACCTTC
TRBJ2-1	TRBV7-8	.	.	CASSNENDWNNEQFF	TGTGCCAGCAGCAACGAGAACGACTGGAACAATGAGCAGTTCTTC
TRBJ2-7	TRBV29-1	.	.	CSVYPTGSYEQYF	TGCAGCGTTTACCCTACAGGGAGCTACGAGCAGTACTTC
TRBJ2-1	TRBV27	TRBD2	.	CASSPSGGAGNEQFF	TGTGCCAGCAGTCCCAGCGGGGGGGCCGGAAATGAGCAGTTCTTC
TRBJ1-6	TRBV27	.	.	CASSKAPRGRLAAYNSPLHF	TGTGCCAGCAGTAAAGCCCCCCGAGGCAGGCTGGCCGCCTATAATTCACCCCTCCACTTT
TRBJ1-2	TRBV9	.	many	CASSVALSPDYGYTF	TGTGCCAGCAGCGTAGCGTTATCGCCAGACTATGGCTACACCTTC
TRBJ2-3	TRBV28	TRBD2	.	CAIPGLTTDTQYF	TGTGCCATCCCGGGACTAACAACAGATACGCAGTATTTT
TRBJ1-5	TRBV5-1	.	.	CASSLGIRGPQHF	TGCGCCAGCAGCTTGGGGATTCGAGGGCCCCAGCATTTT
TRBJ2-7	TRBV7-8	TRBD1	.	CASSEAGQGGYEQYF	TGTGCCAGCAGCGAAGCGGGACAGGGTGGTTACGAGCAGTACTTC
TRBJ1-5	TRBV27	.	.	CASSPGPVGQPQHF	TGTGCCAGCAGTCCAGGACCGGTTGGGCAGCCCCAGCATTTT
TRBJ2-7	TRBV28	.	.	CASSPAGEQYF	TGTGCCAGCAGCCCTGCCGGCGAGCAGTACTTC
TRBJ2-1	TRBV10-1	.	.	CASSEYFGDEQFF	TGCGCCAGCAGTGAATACTTTGGGGATGAGCAGTTCTTC
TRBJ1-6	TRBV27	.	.	CASSSLMAGSSYNSPLHF	TGTGCCAGCAGTTCCCTGATGGCGGGGAGCTCCTATAATTCACCCCTCCACTTT
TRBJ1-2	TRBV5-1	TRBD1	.	CASSFRGPDGYTF	TGCGCCAGCAGCTTCAGGGGGCCTGACGGCTACACCTTC